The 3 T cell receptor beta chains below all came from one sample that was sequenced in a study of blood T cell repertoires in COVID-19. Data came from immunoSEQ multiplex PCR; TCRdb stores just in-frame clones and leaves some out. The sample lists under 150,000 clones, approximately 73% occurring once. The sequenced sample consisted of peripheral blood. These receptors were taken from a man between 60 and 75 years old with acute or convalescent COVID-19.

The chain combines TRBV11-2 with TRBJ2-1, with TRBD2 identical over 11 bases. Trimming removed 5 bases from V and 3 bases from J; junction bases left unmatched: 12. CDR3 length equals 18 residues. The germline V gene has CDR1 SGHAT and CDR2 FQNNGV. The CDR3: CASSLWTELAGVYNEQFF. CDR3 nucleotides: TGTGCCAGCAGCCTATGGACCGAACTAGCGGGAGTCTACAATGAGCAGTTCTTC.

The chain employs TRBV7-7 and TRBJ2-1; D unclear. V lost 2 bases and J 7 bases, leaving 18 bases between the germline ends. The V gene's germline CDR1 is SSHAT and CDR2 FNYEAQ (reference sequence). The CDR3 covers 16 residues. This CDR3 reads CASSLQVFSSSNEQFF. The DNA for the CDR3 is TGTGCCAGCAGCTTACAGGTCTTTTCTTCATCTAATGAGCAGTTCTTC.

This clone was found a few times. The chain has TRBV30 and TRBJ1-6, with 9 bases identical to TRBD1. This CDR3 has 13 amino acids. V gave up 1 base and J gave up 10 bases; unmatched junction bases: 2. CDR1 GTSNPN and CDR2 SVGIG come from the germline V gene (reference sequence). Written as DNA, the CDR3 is TGTGCCTGGAGTGCAACAGGGGGCTCACCCCTCCACTTT. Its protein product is CAWSATGGSPLHF.